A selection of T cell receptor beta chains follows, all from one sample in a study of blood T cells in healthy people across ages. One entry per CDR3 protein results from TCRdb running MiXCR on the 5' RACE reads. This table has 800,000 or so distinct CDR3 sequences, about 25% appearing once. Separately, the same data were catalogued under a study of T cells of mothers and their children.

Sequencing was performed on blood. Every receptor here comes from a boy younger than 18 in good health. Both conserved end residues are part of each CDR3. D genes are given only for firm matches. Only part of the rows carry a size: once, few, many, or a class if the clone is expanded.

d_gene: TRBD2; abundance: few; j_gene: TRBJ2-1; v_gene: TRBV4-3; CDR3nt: TGCGCCAGCAGCCAAGGGGAACCCAGCGGGGGCAATGAGCAGTTCTTC; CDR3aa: CASSQGEPSGGNEQFF
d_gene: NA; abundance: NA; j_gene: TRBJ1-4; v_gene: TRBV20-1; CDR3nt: TGCAGTGCTACCGACGGGGGGTATGATGAAAAACTGTTTTTT; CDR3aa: CSATDGGYDEKLFF
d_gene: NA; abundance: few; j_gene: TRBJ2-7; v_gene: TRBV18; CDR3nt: TGTGCCAGCTCACCACCTACTAGGAGCTCCTACGAGCAGTACTTC; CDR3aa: CASSPPTRSSYEQYF
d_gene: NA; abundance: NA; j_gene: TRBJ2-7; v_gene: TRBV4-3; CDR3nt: TGCGCCAGCAGCCAAGATCTAGCGCGCGAGCAGTACTTC; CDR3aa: CASSQDLAREQYF
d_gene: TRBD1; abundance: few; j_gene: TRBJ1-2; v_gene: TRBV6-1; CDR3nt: TGTGCCAGCGGGACAGGGGGCGCGGTGGACTATGGCTACACCTTC; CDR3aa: CASGTGGAVDYGYTF
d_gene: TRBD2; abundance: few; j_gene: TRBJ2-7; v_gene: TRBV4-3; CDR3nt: TGCGCCAGCAGCCAAGATAGGGGGACTAGCGGGATGGGAGACGAGCAGTACTTC; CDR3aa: CASSQDRGTSGMGDEQYF
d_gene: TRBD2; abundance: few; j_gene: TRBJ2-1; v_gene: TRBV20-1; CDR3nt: TGCAGTGCTAGCTGGACTAGCAGCAATGAGCAGTTCTTC; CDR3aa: CSASWTSSNEQFF
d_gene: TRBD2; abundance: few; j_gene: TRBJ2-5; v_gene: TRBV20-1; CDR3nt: TGCAGTGCAAAGACTAGCCAGAAACAAGAGACCCAGTACTTC; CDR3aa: CSAKTSQKQETQYF
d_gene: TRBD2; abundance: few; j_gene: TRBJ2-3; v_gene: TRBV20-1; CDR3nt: TGCAGTGCTATAGCCGGGACTAGCGGCACAGATACGCAGTATTTT; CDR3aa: CSAIAGTSGTDTQYF
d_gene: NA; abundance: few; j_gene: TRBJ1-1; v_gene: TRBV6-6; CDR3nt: TGTGCCAGCAAAACGGGGGGGGAGGTCACTGAAGCTTTCTTT; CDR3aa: CASKTGGEVTEAFF
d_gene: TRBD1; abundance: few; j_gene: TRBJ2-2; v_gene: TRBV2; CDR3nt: TGTGCCAGCAGTGAAAATAGGGGGCCTCTGGAGCTGTTTTTT; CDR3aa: CASSENRGPLELFF
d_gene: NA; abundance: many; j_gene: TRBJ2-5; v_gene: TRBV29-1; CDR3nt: TGCAGCGTCGGACAGTCGAAAAAAGAGACCCAGTACTTC; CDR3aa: CSVGQSKKETQYF
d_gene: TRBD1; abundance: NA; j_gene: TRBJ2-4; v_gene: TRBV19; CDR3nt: TGTGCCAGTAGTGTCCGGGACAGTAGAAACATTCAGTACTTC; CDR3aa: CASSVRDSRNIQYF
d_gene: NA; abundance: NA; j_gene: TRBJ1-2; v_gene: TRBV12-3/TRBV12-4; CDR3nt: TGTGCCAGCAGTTTAGGGGGGATCTATGGCTACACCTTC; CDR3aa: CASSLGGIYGYTF
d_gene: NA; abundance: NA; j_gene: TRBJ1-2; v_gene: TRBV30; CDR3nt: TGTGCCTGGAGTAAGAGGCATGGGGGCTACACCTTC; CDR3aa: CAWSKRHGGYTF
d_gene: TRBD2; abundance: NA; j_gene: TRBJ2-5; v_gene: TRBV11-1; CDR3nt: TGTGCCAGCAGCTTAGAGGGCGGGGGTCGGGAGACCCAGTACTTC; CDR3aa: CASSLEGGGRETQYF
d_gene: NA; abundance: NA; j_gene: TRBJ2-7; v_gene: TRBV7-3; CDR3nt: TGTGCCAGCAGCGCCCAAGGGCCCGGCTACGAGCAGTACTTC; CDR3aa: CASSAQGPGYEQYF
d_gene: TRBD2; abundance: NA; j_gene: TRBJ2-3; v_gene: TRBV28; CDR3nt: TGTGCCAGCAGTTTCCAGCGGGAGACCGCCCCAGATACGCAGTATTTT; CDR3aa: CASSFQRETAPDTQYF
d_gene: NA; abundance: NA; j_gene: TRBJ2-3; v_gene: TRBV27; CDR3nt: TGTGCCAGCAGTTTATTCGTAATGTCTCGCACAGATACGCAGTTTTTT; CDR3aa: CASSLFVMSRTDTQFF
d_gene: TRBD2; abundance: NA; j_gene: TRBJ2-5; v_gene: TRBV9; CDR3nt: TGTGCCAGCAGCGCTGGAGGACTAGCGGGGCCACAAGAGACCCAGTACTTC; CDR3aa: CASSAGGLAGPQETQYF
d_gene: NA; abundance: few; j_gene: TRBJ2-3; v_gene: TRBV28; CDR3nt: TGTGCCAGCAGTCCCAACAGAGCTAGCACAGATACGCAGTATTTT; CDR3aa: CASSPNRASTDTQYF
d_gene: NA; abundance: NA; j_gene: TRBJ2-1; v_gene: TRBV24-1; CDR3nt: TGTGCCACCAGTGCCTACAATGAGCAGTTCTTC; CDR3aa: CATSAYNEQFF
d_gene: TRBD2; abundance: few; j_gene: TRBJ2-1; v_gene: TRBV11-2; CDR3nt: TGTGCCAGCAGCACCCGACTAGCGGGAGGGCCCGGCAATGAGCAGTTCTTC; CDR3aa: CASSTRLAGGPGNEQFF
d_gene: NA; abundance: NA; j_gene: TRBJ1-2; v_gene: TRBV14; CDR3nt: TGTGCCAGCAGCCTCACTGGACAAGGGTCTCCCCGAATATGGGGCTACACCTTC; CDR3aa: CASSLTGQGSPRIWGYTF
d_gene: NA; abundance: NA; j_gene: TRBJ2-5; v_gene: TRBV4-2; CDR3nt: TGTGCCAGCAGCCAAGCGACTACTCAAGAGACCCAGTACTTC; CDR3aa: CASSQATTQETQYF
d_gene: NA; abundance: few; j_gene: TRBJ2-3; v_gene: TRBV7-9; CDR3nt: TGTGCCAGCAGCTTAGCGTCAGGCCGATTCACAGATACGCAGTATTTT; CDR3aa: CASSLASGRFTDTQYF
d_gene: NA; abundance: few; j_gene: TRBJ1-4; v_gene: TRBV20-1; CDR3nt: TGCAGTGCTAGGGTTACAACTAATGAAAAACTGTTTTTT; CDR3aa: CSARVTTNEKLFF
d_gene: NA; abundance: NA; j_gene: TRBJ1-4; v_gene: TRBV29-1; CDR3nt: TGCAGCGTTGACGACGGAAAGGTGGATGAAAAACTGTTTTTT; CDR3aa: CSVDDGKVDEKLFF
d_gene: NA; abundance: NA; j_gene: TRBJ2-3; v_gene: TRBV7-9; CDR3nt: TGTGCCAGCAGCCCCACGGGGCCCCGGGGCACAGATACGCAGTATTTT; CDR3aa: CASSPTGPRGTDTQYF